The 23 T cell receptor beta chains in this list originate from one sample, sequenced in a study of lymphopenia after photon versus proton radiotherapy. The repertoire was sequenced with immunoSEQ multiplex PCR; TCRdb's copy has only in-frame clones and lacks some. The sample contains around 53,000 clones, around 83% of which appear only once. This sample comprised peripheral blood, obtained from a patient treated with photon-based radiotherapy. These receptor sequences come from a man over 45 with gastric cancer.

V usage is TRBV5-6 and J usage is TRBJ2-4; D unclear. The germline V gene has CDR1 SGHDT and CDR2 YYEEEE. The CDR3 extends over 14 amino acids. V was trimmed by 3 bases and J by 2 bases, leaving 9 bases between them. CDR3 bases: TGTGCCAGCAGCTCCTTCTCGTCCAAAAACATTCAGTACTTC. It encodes CASSSFSSKNIQYF.

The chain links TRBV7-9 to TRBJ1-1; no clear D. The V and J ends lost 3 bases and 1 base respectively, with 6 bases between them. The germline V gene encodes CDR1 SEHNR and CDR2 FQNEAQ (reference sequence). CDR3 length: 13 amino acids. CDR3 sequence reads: CASSFPGNTEAFF. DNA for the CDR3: TGTGCCAGCAGCTTTCCAGGGAACACTGAAGCTTTCTTT.

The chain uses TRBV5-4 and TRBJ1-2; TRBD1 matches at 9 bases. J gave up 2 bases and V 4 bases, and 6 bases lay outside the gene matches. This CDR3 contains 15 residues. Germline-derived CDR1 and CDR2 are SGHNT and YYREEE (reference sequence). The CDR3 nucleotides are TGTGCCAGCAGCGCCACAGGGGGCGCAAACTATGGCTACACCTTC. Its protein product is CASSATGGANYGYTF. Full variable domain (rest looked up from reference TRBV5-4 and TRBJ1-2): ETGVTQSPTHLIKTRGQQVTLRCSSQSGHNTVSWYQQALGQGPQFIFQYYREEENGRGNFPPRFSGLQFPNYSSELNVNALELDDSALYLCASSATGGANYGYTFGSGTRLTVV.

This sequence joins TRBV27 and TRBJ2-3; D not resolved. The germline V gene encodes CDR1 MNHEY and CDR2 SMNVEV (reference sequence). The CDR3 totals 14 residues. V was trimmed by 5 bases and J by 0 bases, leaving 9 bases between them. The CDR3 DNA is TGTGCCAGCAGTCCATGGCAGAGCACAGATACGCAGTATTTT. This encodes CASSPWQSTDTQYF.

The CDR3 DNA sequence: TGCGCCAGCAGCTTGTTGCAGGGGGTGAACACTGAAGCTTTCTTT. This gives the protein CASSLLQGVNTEAFF. This chain links TRBV5-1 with TRBJ1-1, with 7 nucleotides matching TRBD1. V trimming: 1 base; J trimming: 0 bases; junction bases outside the gene matches: 3. This CDR3 contains 15 residues. Germline V gene data show CDR1 as SGHRS and CDR2 as YFSETQ.

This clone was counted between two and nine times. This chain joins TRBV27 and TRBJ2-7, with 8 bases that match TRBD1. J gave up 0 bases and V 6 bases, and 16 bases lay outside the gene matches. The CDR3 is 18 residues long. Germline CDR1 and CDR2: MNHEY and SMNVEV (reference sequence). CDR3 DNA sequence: TGTGCCAGCAGCTTAGCAAAAACTTACAGGGGGAACTCCTACGAGCAGTACTTC. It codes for CASSLAKTYRGNSYEQYF.

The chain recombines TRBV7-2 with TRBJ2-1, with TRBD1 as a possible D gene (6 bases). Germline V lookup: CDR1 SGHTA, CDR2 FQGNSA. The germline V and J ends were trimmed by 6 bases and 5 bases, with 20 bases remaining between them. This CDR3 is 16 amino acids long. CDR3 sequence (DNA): TGTGCCAGCAGTATACAGGGAGCGTCCGGGAACAATGAGCAGTTCTTC. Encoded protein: CASSIQGASGNNEQFF.

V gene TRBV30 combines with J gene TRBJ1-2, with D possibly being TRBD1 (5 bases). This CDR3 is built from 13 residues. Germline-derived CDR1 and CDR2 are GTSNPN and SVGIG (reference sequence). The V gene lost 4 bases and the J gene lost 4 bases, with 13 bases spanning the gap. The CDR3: CAWTKPGTYGYTF. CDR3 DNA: TGTGCCTGGACCAAACCAGGGACCTATGGCTACACCTTC.

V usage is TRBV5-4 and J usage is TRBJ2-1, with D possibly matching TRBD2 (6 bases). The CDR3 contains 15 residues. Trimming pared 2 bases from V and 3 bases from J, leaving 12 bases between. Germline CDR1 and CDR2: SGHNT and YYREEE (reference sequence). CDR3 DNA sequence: TGTGCCAGCAGCTTTTCGACGGGAGACTACAATGAGCAGTTCTTC. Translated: CASSFSTGDYNEQFF.

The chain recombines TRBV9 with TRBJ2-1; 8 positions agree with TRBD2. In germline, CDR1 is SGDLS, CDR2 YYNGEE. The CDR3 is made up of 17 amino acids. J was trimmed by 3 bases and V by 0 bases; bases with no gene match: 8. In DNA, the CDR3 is TGTGCCAGCAGCGTAGCTGGACTAGCCCTGGGCTACAATGAGCAGTTCTTC. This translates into CASSVAGLALGYNEQFF.

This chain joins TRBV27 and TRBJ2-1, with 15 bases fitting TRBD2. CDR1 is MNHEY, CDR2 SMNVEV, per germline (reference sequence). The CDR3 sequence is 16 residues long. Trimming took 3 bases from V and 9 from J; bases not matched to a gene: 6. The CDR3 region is CASSFPGTSGRFEQFF. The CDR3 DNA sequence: TGTGCCAGCAGTTTCCCCGGGACTAGCGGGAGGTTTGAGCAGTTCTTC.

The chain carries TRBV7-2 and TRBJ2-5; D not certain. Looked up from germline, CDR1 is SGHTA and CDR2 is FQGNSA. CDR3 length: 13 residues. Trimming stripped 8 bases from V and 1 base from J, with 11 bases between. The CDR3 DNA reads TGTGCCAGCCGCGACTGGGTCCAAGAGACCCAGTACTTC. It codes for CASRDWVQETQYF.

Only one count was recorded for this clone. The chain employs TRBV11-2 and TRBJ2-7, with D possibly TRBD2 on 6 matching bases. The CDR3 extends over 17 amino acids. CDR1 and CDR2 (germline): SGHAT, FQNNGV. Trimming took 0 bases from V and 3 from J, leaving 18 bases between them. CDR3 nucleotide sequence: TGTGCCAGCAGCTTAGAGTTGGGGGTGGGCGGGAACTACGAGCAGTACTTC. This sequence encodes CASSLELGVGGNYEQYF.

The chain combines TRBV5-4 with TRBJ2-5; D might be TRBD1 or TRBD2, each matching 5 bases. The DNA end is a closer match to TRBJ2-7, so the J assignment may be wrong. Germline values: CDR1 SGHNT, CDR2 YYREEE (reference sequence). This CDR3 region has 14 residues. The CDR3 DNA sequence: TGTGCCAGCAGCTTGGAGGGGACGCGGAACGAGCAGTACTTC. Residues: CASSLEGTRNEQYF.

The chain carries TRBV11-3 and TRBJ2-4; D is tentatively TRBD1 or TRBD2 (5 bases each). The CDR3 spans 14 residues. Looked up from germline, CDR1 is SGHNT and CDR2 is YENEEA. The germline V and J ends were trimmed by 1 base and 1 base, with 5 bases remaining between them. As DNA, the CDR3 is TGTGCCAGCAGCTTAGGGGGGGCCAAAAACATTCAGTACTTC. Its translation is CASSLGGAKNIQYF.

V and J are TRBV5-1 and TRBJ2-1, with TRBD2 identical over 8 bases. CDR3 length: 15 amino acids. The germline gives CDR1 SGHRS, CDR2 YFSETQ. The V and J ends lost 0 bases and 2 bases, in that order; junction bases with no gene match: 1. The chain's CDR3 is CASSLVAGTYNEQFF. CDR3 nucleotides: TGCGCCAGCAGCTTGGTAGCGGGGACCTACAATGAGCAGTTCTTC. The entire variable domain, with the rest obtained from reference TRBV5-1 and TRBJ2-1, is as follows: KAGVTQTPRYLIKTRGQQVTLSCSPISGHRSVSWYQQTPGQGLQFLFEYFSETQRNKGNFPGRFSGRQFSNSRSEMNVSTLELGDSALYLCASSLVAGTYNEQFFGPGTRLTVL.

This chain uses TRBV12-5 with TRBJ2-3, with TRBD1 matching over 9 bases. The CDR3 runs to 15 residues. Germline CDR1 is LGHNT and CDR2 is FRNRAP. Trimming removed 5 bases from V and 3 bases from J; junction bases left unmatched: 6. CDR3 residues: CASGAGTGITDTQYF. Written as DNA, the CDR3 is TGTGCTAGTGGTGCCGGGACAGGGATAACAGATACGCAGTATTTT.

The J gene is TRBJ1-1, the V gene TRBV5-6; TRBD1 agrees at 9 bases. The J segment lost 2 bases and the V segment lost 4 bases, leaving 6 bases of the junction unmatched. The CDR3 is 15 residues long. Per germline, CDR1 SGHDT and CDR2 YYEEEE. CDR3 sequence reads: CASSPGTGINTEAFF. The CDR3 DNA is TGTGCCAGCAGCCCCGGGACAGGGATCAACACTGAAGCTTTCTTT.

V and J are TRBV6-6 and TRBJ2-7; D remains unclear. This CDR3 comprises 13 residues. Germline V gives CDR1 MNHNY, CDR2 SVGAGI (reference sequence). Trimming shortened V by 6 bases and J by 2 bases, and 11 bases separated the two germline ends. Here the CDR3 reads CASSLDPAYEQYF. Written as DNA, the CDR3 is TGTGCCAGCAGCCTCGACCCGGCCTACGAGCAGTACTTC.

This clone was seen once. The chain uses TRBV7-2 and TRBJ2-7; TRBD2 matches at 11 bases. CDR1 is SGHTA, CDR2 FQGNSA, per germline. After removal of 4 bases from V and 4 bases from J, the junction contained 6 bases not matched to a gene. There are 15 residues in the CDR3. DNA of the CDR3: TGTGCCAGCAGCTACACTAGCGGGAGTTGGTACGAGCAGTACTTC. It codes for CASSYTSGSWYEQYF.

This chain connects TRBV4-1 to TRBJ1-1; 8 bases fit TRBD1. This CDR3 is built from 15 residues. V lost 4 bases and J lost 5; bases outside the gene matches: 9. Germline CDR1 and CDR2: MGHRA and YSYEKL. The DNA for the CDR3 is TGCGCCAGCAGCCGCTCGGACAGGGAATGGACTGAAGCTTTCTTT. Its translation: CASSRSDREWTEAFF.

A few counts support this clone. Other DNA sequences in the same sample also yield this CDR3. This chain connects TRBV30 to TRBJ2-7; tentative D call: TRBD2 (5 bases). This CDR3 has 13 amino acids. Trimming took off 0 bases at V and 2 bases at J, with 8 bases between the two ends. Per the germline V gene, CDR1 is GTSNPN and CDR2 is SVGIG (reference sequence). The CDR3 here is CAWSVGGPYEQYF. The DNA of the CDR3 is TGTGCCTGGAGTGTCGGCGGGCCCTACGAGCAGTACTTC.

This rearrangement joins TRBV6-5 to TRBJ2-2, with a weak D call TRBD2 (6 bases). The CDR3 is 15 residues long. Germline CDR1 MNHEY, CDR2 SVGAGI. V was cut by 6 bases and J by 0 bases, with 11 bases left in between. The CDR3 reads CASSSWGANTGELFF. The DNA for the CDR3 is TGTGCCAGCAGCTCGTGGGGGGCGAACACCGGGGAGCTGTTTTTT.